The TCR beta chain under discussion was sequenced for a study of vaccination and CD4 T cells after COVID-19 (dated by TCRdb to between 2021 and 2024). In terms of the full investigation: Every convalescent patient had a positive nasal swab PCR test for SARS-CoV-2, with mild disease in nine patients and severe disease in one. Control cultures received a CEFX viral epitope pool as the positive control, an HIV-1 Nef peptide pool as the negative control, or no peptide. Participants received two doses of either the Pfizer-BioNTech BNT162b2 vaccine (n=8) or the Moderna mRNA-1273 vaccine (n=2). Post-vaccine blood samples were collected a median of approximately 77 days after the second vaccine dose, ranging from about 13 to 250 days. The convalescent cohort comprised six males and four females, including two Hispanic individuals, seven Caucasians, two Asians and one multiracial person. Post-COVID blood samples from convalescent patients were collected a median of roughly 100 days after diagnosis, with a range of about 30 to 170 days. In over 8 COVID-19 convalescent patients and a handful of infection-naive healthy vaccine recipients, researchers compared the spike-specific CD4+ TCR repertoire from before mRNA vaccination with the repertoire from after. Culture stimuli were overlapping spike peptide pools from SARS-CoV-2 and from the common cold coronaviruses HCoV-NL63, HCoV-OC43 and HCoV-229E.

The library was generated by PCR. DNA from cultured CD4+ T cells was subjected to TCR sequencing with the Oncomine TCR Beta short-read assay at the Johns Hopkins FTIC core. The QIAamp micro DNA kit was used to extract genomic DNA from the cultured CD4+ T cells. Oncomine TCR Beta libraries from cultured CD4+ T cells were pooled with unique dual indexes and sequenced on an Illumina iSeq 100. In the paper's pipeline: Non-productive sequences were filtered out, and CDR3s that did not start with C, did not end with F or W, or were shorter than 7 amino acids were discarded. Antigen-specific clonotypes were identified with the MANAFEST web application by comparing peptide-stimulated wells with reference and other culture wells. Positive clones required FDR below 0.05, an odds ratio above 5, and productive frequency above 0.1% in at least two of three replicate wells. Cross-reactive clonotypes were defined as significantly expanded in both SARS-CoV-2 spike wells and at least one common cold coronavirus spike condition. Similarity between CDR3 sequences was evaluated in R version 3.6.1 using Levenshtein distances (stringdist) and unrooted phylogenetic trees (ape). The public reads were quality trimmed at Q25 with fastp and then assembled into clones with MiXCR by TCRdb, keeping productive beta chains. Rows with a matching CDR3 protein are joined into one entry that keeps the most common DNA and genes. What appears here as the V and J calls and clone size reflects TCRdb's work, not the paper's. This sample has about 20,000 distinct CDR3 sequences in its table, and approximately 28% of those were observed once. The ten largest clonotypes hold approximately 17% of the sample.

V trim: 6 bases; J trim: 4 bases; unmatched bases: 6. The germline V gene encodes CDR1 SGHRS and CDR2 YFSETQ. From the cysteine up to the phenylalanine, the CDR3 has a length of 13 residues. The kept DNA is CDR3 alone, 39 bases in frame from the first base. The paper's findings and limits, for the study overall: In convalescent patients, a median 86.3% of post-vaccine SARS-CoV-2-reactive clones were detected only after vaccination, suggesting vaccine-specific priming. Relatively few convalescent patients were included in the study, and early timepoints after natural infection were not analyzed. Of the vaccine-specific clones found in convalescent patients, nearly all (304 of 307) were mono-reactive for SARS-CoV-2 spike instead of being cross-reactive with common cold coronaviruses. The median number of SARS-CoV-2-reactive clonotypes rose from under 25 after infection to 35 to 45 after vaccination, but the change was not significant.

Worth noting for this clonotype: Its antigen is currently not known. Base qualities are not recorded, but no much larger clone differs from it by a single base.

The intended sense of this specimen's treatment or condition label: approximately 10-day PBMC culture with coronavirus spike peptide pools or control peptides (ViraFEST assay). The ViraFEST assay was used in the study, in which antigen-specific T cells were expanded with peptide pools and expanded clonotypes were subsequently identified by TCR sequencing. Positive SARS-CoV-2 PCR tests in the convalescent patients dated from March to December 2020, before Alpha, Beta and Delta variants emerged in the United States. PBMCs were cultured at under 2.5 million per well in IMDM supplemented with 5% human AB serum and about 10 IU/ml IL-2, with about 10 ug/ml peptide pools added. Half of the culture medium was replaced with fresh IL-2-containing medium on days 3 and 7. After approximately 11 days of culture, CD4+ T cells were isolated by negative selection with the EasySep CD4+ T cell isolation kit. PBMCs were separated from whole blood using Ficoll-Paque Plus gradient centrifugation and then either used fresh or cryopreserved at -140C. In general, triplicate wells were set up for every culture condition.

The sequence was collected from a human donor with COVID-19. The sample consisted of cultured CD4+ T cells from blood. Recombination connected TRBV5-1 to TRBJ2-5; TRBD2 lines up with 7 middle nucleotides. The bases are TGCGCCAGCACCCGGGGAGGGATAGAGACCCAGTACTTC. The translation is CASTRGGIETQYF.